These T cell receptor beta chains were read from a single sample in a study of blood T cell repertoires in COVID-19. This table comes from immunoSEQ multiplex PCR, and its TCRdb copy is limited to in-frame clones, with some not included. The data hold about 280,000 clones, with over 85% observed a single time. Sequencing input: PBMCs or T cells enriched from blood (not recorded which). The receptor source for this set is a woman aged 60-75 years who had recovered from COVID-19. CDR3s include the opening cysteine and the closing phenylalanine or tryptophan. D genes are given only for firm matches. Clone sizes are given selectively: once, few, many, or a class where the clone is expanded.

j_call d_call clone_size v_call cdr3_aa cdr3_nt
TRBJ2-1 NA NA TRBV27 CASSPKGPGQTYNEQFF TGTGCCAGCAGTCCCAAGGGTCCGGGACAAACCTACAATGAGCAGTTCTTC
TRBJ1-5 NA NA TRBV28 CASRLDRSKAQHF TGTGCCAGCAGATTAGACAGGTCCAAGGCCCAGCATTTT
TRBJ1-2 TRBD1 NA TRBV7-9 CASSLRQGVGYTF TGTGCCAGCAGCCTACGACAGGGGGTTGGCTACACCTTC
TRBJ1-1 NA NA TRBV3-1/TRBV3-2 CASSTRTDRRVTEAFF TGTGCCAGCAGCACAAGAACGGACAGAAGGGTGACTGAAGCTTTCTTT
TRBJ2-7 NA once TRBV28 CASSLGFVGALSYEQYF TGTGCCAGCAGTTTAGGGTTTGTGGGAGCCCTGTCCTACGAGCAGTACTTC
TRBJ1-4 TRBD1 once TRBV5-1 CASSWTGTGVEKLFF TGCGCCAGCAGCTGGACCGGGACAGGGGTAGAAAAACTGTTTTTT
TRBJ2-1 TRBD2 NA TRBV15 CATSRDLTSGGAFNEQFF TGTGCCACCAGCAGAGATTTGACTAGCGGGGGGGCGTTCAATGAGCAGTTCTTC
TRBJ2-7 NA few TRBV13 CASSLAGSYEQYF TGTGCCAGCAGCTTGGCAGGGTCCTACGAGCAGTACTTC
TRBJ1-4 TRBD1 NA TRBV3-1/TRBV3-2 CASSRDRVEKLFF TGTGCCAGCAGCCGGGACAGGGTCGAAAAACTGTTTTTT
TRBJ1-1 NA few TRBV2 CASSFLRPRNTEAFF TGTGCCAGCAGTTTCCTCAGGCCCAGGAACACTGAAGCTTTCTTT
TRBJ2-5 NA NA TRBV6-1 CASSDPNQETQYF TGTGCCAGCAGTGACCCAAACCAAGAGACCCAGTACTTC
TRBJ2-7 NA NA TRBV5-1 CASSFGGFGEQYF TGCGCCAGCAGCTTTGGGGGCTTCGGCGAGCAGTACTTC
TRBJ1-2 TRBD1 NA TRBV5-1 CASSLAGGNYGYTF TGCGCCAGCAGCTTGGCAGGGGGCAACTATGGCTACACCTTC
TRBJ1-5 NA NA TRBV7-9 CASSWAPNQPQHF TGTGCCAGCAGCTGGGCCCCCAATCAGCCCCAGCATTTT
TRBJ1-2 TRBD1 few TRBV14 CASSQGQNYGYTF TGTGCCAGCAGCCAGGGACAGAACTATGGCTACACCTTC
TRBJ2-3 TRBD2 NA TRBV28 CASSSYSGSTDTQYF TGTGCCAGCAGTTCCTATAGCGGGAGCACAGATACGCAGTATTTT
TRBJ2-4 TRBD1 NA TRBV13 CASNFLGTALAKNIQYF TGTGCCAGCAACTTCCTCGGGACAGCTCTAGCCAAAAACATTCAGTACTTC
TRBJ2-5 TRBD2 NA TRBV2 CASSELAGGRGGETQYF TGTGCCAGCAGTGAATTAGCGGGGGGGCGCGGCGGAGAGACCCAGTACTTC
TRBJ1-1 NA NA TRBV12-5 CASGAGREAFF TGTGCTAGTGGCGCGGGAAGGGAGGCTTTCTTT
TRBJ2-5 TRBD2 NA TRBV5-1 CASSFAGTSKETQYF TGCGCCAGCAGCTTTGCCGGGACTAGTAAAGAGACCCAGTACTTC
TRBJ1-2 NA NA TRBV12-3/TRBV12-4 CASRPPTSYGYTF TGTGCCAGCAGGCCTCCAACTAGCTATGGCTACACCTTC
TRBJ2-5 TRBD2 NA TRBV18 CASSPPGLAGGQQETQYF TGTGCCAGCTCACCACCGGGGCTAGCGGGGGGTCAACAAGAGACCCAGTACTTC
TRBJ2-3 TRBD1 NA TRBV2 CASSRGQAGPSTDTQYF TGTGCCAGCAGTAGGGGACAGGCGGGCCCTAGCACAGATACGCAGTATTTT
TRBJ2-1 NA NA TRBV7-3 CASSRRGDEQFF TGTGCCAGCAGCCGACGCGGGGATGAGCAGTTCTTC
TRBJ1-5 NA NA TRBV15 CATSRGGVGVYSNQPQHF TGTGCCACCAGCAGAGGAGGCGTCGGGGTTTATAGCAATCAGCCCCAGCATTTT
TRBJ1-5 TRBD1 NA TRBV27 CASSLMGQWDRQPQHF TGTGCCAGCAGTTTAATGGGACAGTGGGACCGGCAGCCCCAGCATTTT
TRBJ1-2 NA NA TRBV10-3 CAISESGQNYGYTF TGTGCCATCAGTGAGTCAGGACAGAACTATGGCTACACCTTC
TRBJ1-4 NA NA TRBV5-1 CASSLESGGWDEKLFF TGCGCCAGCAGCTTGGAGTCCGGGGGTTGGGATGAAAAACTGTTTTTT
TRBJ2-3 NA NA TRBV15 CATRESDTQYF TGTGCCACTCGAGAGTCAGATACGCAGTATTTT
TRBJ1-1 NA NA TRBV5-4 CASSIQGPGTEAFF TGTGCCAGCAGCATTCAGGGGCCGGGGACTGAAGCTTTCTTT
TRBJ2-5 TRBD2 NA TRBV11-3 CASSLGTSGSQETQYF TGTGCCAGCAGCTTAGGGACTAGCGGGTCCCAAGAGACCCAGTACTTC
TRBJ1-6 TRBD1 once TRBV27 CASQGAEGSPLHF TGTGCCAGTCAGGGGGCAGAGGGTTCACCCCTCCACTTT
TRBJ1-5 TRBD1 once TRBV28 CASSPPTGGPQPQHF TGTGCCAGCAGCCCACCGACAGGGGGCCCTCAGCCCCAGCATTTT
TRBJ2-7 NA NA TRBV7-9 CASSPTSSYEQYF TGTGCCAGCAGCCCTACGAGCTCCTACGAGCAGTACTTC
TRBJ1-5 NA NA TRBV28 CASSLQGSDQPQHF TGTGCCAGCAGTCTTCAGGGGAGCGATCAGCCCCAGCATTTT
TRBJ2-5 NA NA TRBV24-1 CATSRGRGETQYF TGTGCCACAAGCAGAGGACGGGGGGAGACCCAGTACTTC
TRBJ1-4 NA NA TRBV14 CASSQAREKLFF TGTGCCAGCAGCCAAGCCCGTGAAAAACTGTTTTTT
TRBJ1-1 TRBD1 NA TRBV13 CASSLEDRGRAFF TGTGCCAGCAGCTTAGAAGACAGGGGACGTGCTTTCTTT
TRBJ2-7 NA NA TRBV29-1 CSVEEQPYEQYF TGCAGCGTTGAAGAACAGCCCTACGAGCAGTACTTC
TRBJ1-4 TRBD1 NA TRBV19 CASSAGQDNEKLFF TGTGCCAGTAGTGCGGGACAGGATAATGAAAAACTGTTTTTT
TRBJ1-6 TRBD1 NA TRBV2 CASSRDRANSPLHF TGTGCCAGCAGTCGGGACAGGGCGAATTCACCCCTCCACTTT
TRBJ2-7 NA NA TRBV11-2 CASSLDLPNEQYF TGTGCCAGCAGCTTAGATTTGCCTAACGAGCAGTACTTC
TRBJ2-5 TRBD2 NA TRBV7-9 CASSPSGRRPETQYF TGTGCCAGCAGCCCGAGCGGGAGAAGGCCCGAGACCCAGTACTTC
TRBJ1-2 TRBD1 NA TRBV9 CASSVDSTGSGYGYTF TGTGCCAGCAGCGTAGACTCGACAGGGAGTGGGTATGGCTACACCTTC
TRBJ1-2 NA NA TRBV6-1 CASSETGFYGYTF TGTGCCAGCAGTGAAACGGGGTTCTATGGCTACACCTTC
TRBJ2-7 TRBD1 NA TRBV5-4 CASSLGGQGTYEQYF TGTGCCAGCAGCTTGGGTGGACAGGGTACCTACGAGCAGTACTTC
TRBJ2-5 TRBD2 NA TRBV10-3 CAISAIAGGETQYF TGTGCCATCAGTGCGATAGCGGGAGGAGAGACCCAGTACTTC
TRBJ2-7 NA NA TRBV5-6 CASSLDGVWSYEQYF TGTGCCAGCAGCTTGGACGGGGTTTGGTCCTACGAGCAGTACTTC
TRBJ1-5 NA NA TRBV15 CATSRGPIQSNQPQHF TGTGCCACCAGCAGAGGTCCGATTCAGAGCAATCAGCCCCAGCATTTT
TRBJ1-2 TRBD1 NA TRBV6-4 CASRPRGQDNYGYTF TGTGCCAGCAGGCCGCGAGGACAGGACAACTATGGCTACACCTTC
TRBJ2-6 NA once TRBV4-2 CASSQPTISGANVLTF TGTGCCAGCAGCCAGCCCACAATCTCTGGGGCCAACGTCCTGACTTTC